Given below is one TCR beta chain in context. No antigen is known for it. No qualities accompany the bases; no much larger clone lies one base away. Read against the paper, the sample's time point label means: cells obtained before transplantation from donor or recipient. CD3+CD4+ and CD3+CD8+ populations were FACS-sorted from unstimulated pre-transplant donor and recipient cells taken from spleen or lymph nodes. Libraries were prepared through the immunoSEQ multiplex PCR assay. For most patients, genomic DNA was isolated with the Qiagen DNeasy Blood and Tissue Kit and sent frozen to Adaptive Biotechnologies for TCR sequencing. For most patients, high-throughput TCR-beta CDR3 sequencing of genomic DNA was performed by Adaptive Biotechnologies. The authors' pipeline ran thus. TCR sequencing data for approximately 17 patients were retrieved from Adaptive's ImmunoSEQ software; three other patients were processed with MiXCR and VDJtools. To correct CD4 versus CD8 sorting errors, any sequence found in both subsets at a frequency ratio below 5:1 was removed. CDR3 nucleotide sequences shared between donor and recipient were removed because the origin of such sequences could not be assigned. To count as alloreactive, a clone needed at least 2-fold expansion over unstimulated cells and a minimum CFSE-low frequency of 0.002% (template counts) or 0.001% (read counts). Mappable clones were those detected in sequenced pre-transplant spleen, lymph node, or MLR CFSE-low populations of the donor or recipient. The cumulative frequency of alloreactive clones was calculated as a percentage of all sequences, weighted by copy number. As stored in TCRdb, this immuneACCESS dataset retains in-frame rearrangements with V and J assigned. A fraction of the clones does not appear; measured against another copy, unresolved V genes explain less than half of the discrepancy, and the remainder lacks a known reason. The V and J calls and clone size come from that table; D and trimming were worked out from the DNA. Present in this sample are about 90,000 clones, approximately 92% of which were seen just once. The top ten constitute approximately 1% of the sample.

The data derive from a study of graft-versus-host responses after intestinal transplantation listed by TCRdb under 2021. Regarding the complete study: The transplants that recipients got were multivisceral, liver-intestinal, or isolated intestinal. Every recipient was given anti-thymocyte globulin induction, then maintenance tacrolimus and steroids for around three years. The cohort enrolled approximately 24 intestinal transplant recipients including one retransplant, and a few patients lacking pretransplant specimens were excluded. Alloreactive clones were identified by sequencing pre-transplant mixed lymphocyte reaction products and comparing these products with unstimulated pre-transplant donor and recipient T cells. Bulk TCR-beta CDR3 sequencing was used to track graft-versus-host and host-versus-graft alloreactive T cell clones in the graft, circulation and bone marrow after intestinal transplantation. Donor T cell macrochimerism was defined as a peak of at least 4% donor T cells among recipient peripheral blood mononuclear cells. Samples from three later patients were sequenced in-house on an Illumina MiSeq with MiXCR processing rather than by the commercial service.

V is reduced by 3 bases and J by 0 bases, leaving a spacing of 6 bases between them. The germline V gene specifies MGHRA as CDR1 and YSYEKL as CDR2. The cysteine opens and the phenylalanine closes a CDR3 of 14 amino acids. This entry keeps only the CDR3 DNA: 42 bases, framed from base 1. Summary of the overall study and its limitations: Peak levels of circulating GvH clones were associated with declines in HvG clones early after transplant. GvH clones were detected in recipient bone marrow, and some of these GvH clones were observed earlier in ileal mucosa or blood, consistent with an intestinal mucosal origin. The relatively low number and heterogeneity of intestinal transplant patients limited the conclusions. Patients with donor T cell macrochimerism had high GvH to HvG T cell clonal ratios in their allografts.

The chain uses TRBV4-1 and TRBJ1-3; no D segment can be confidently identified. The sample was unstimulated CD8+ T cells sorted from spleen or lymph node cells, taken before transplant. The TCR originated in a human donor who was the organ donor for an intestinal transplant. The nucleotide sequence reads TGCGCCAGCAGCCACGTGAGCTCTGGAAACACCATATATTTT. Translated, it reads CASSHVSSGNTIYF.